A single sample gave rise to the 21 T cell receptor beta chains below, sequenced in a study of blood T cells in healthy people across ages. Primers used in a second PCR of about 6 to 11 cycles were a sample-barcoded 5' primer and a J-beta primer mix. Each CDR3 protein gets one entry after TCRdb re-called the 5' RACE reads with MiXCR. Seen here are 1 million or so distinct CDR3 sequences, 20% to 25% observed once, and the top ten hold approximately 0.71%. These same records also appear under a second study, on T cells of mothers and their children.

Sequenced: blood. These receptors all come from a girl aged 2 to 10 in good health.

This clonotype was seen a few times. The rearrangement uses TRBV7-9 and TRBJ1-6; D gene uncertain. CDR3 length: 13 residues. Germline values: CDR1 SEHNR, CDR2 FQNEAQ (reference sequence). Trimming left V 5 bases short and J 10 bases short, with 12 bases between. The CDR3 DNA reads TGTGCCAGCAGCCCCGGAGGAGACTCACCCCTCCACTTT. Translating it yields CASSPGGDSPLHF. Full variable domain (remainder filled in from reference TRBV7-9 and TRBJ1-6): DTGVSQNPRHKITKRGQNVTFRCDPISEHNRLYWYRQTLGQGPEFLTYFQNEAQLEKSRLLSDRFSAERPKGSFSTLEIQRTEQGDSAMYLCASSPGGDSPLHFGNGTRLTVT.

This clonotype showed up just a few times. The chain links TRBV20-1 to TRBJ2-1, with TRBD2 matching over 9 bases. V dropped 5 bases and J dropped 2; count of bases not matched to a gene: 7. This CDR3 is built from 15 residues. Germline V gives CDR1 DFQATT, CDR2 SNEGSKA (reference sequence). CDR3 nucleotide sequence: TGCAGTGCTTGGACTAGCGATGAACCCTACAATGAGCAGTTCTTC. Protein: CSAWTSDEPYNEQFF.

This clonotype turned up a few times. The chain carries TRBV20-1 and TRBJ2-5, with TRBD2 matching 8 bases. The J call may not be correct, given that the DNA end is closer to TRBJ2-1. In germline, CDR1 is DFQATT, CDR2 SNEGSKA (reference sequence). This CDR3 spans 14 amino acids. CDR3 sequence (DNA): TGCAGTGCTCGAGCGGGAGAAGATTACAATGAGCAGTTCTTC. Protein product: CSARAGEDYNEQFF.

The chain combines TRBV5-8 with TRBJ2-5, with D possibly TRBD2 on 6 matching bases. This CDR3 has 16 amino acids. Germline loops: CDR1 SGHTS, CDR2 YDEGEE. The V end was cut by 2 bases, the J end by 5 bases, with 19 bases between. The CDR3 region has the DNA TGTGCCAGCAGCTTAGTGGCGGAGGGCCCCGGGGAGACCCAGTACTTC. The encoded protein is CASSLVAEGPGETQYF. Full variable domain (missing parts from reference TRBV5-8 and TRBJ2-5): EAGVTQSPTHLIKTRGQQATLRCSPISGHTSVYWYQQALGLGLQFLLWYDEGEERNRGNFPPRFSGRQFPNYSSELNVNALELEDSALYLCASSLVAEGPGETQYFGPGTRLLVL.

A few counts support this clonotype. Written as DNA, the CDR3 is TGTGCCACCAGGGTCCCGGGACAGGGTATCAATGAGCAGTTCTTC. Its protein product is CATRVPGQGINEQFF. The chain joins TRBV15 to TRBJ2-1, with 9 bases that match TRBD1. Germline trimming cut 6 bases from V and 6 bases from J; bases unmatched to any gene: 9. This CDR3 has 15 residues. CDR1 LNHNV and CDR2 YYDKDF come from the germline V gene (reference sequence).

This chain links TRBV19 with TRBJ1-2; the D gene is possibly TRBD1 (5 bases). The CDR3 contains 14 residues. The germline V and J ends were trimmed by 8 bases and 7 bases, with 20 bases remaining between them. CDR1 and CDR2 (germline): LNHDA, SQIVND (reference sequence). CDR3 amino acids: CASSHSSTATGYTF. The CDR3 DNA reads as TGTGCCAGTTCTCACTCCTCGACAGCTACTGGCTACACCTTC.

In this sample, this clonotype turned up a few times. DNA for the CDR3: TGCGCCAGCAGCCCTCAACCGGGACTAGCGGGACAAGAGCAGTTCTTC. Protein product: CASSPQPGLAGQEQFF. V and J are TRBV4-1 and TRBJ2-1; TRBD2 matches 13 bases. Germline trimming cut 4 bases from V and 10 bases from J; bases unmatched to any gene: 10. From germline, CDR1 is MGHRA and CDR2 YSYEKL. The CDR3 runs 16 residues.

The rearrangement joins TRBV27 to TRBJ1-6; 7 bases line up with TRBD1. The CDR3 contains 14 residues. The germline gives CDR1 MNHEY, CDR2 SMNVEV (reference sequence). V lost 4 bases and J lost 5; bases outside the gene matches: 2. The CDR3 sequence: CASSSGTDNSPLHF. The DNA of the CDR3 is TGTGCCAGCAGTTCCGGGACAGATAATTCACCCCTCCACTTT.

This clonotype was seen a single time. The gene calls are TRBV12-3 or TRBV12-4 and TRBJ1-2; no definite D call. This CDR3 has 12 amino acids. V was clipped by 8 bases and J by 8 bases, with 15 bases between them. CDR3: CASSTQVSGYTF. The CDR3 nucleotides are TGTGCCAGCTCAACTCAGGTTTCGGGCTACACCTTC.

This chain joins TRBV20-1 and TRBJ2-3; 7 bases map to TRBD2. The CDR3 has 14 residues. Germline trimming cut 3 bases from V and 2 bases from J; bases unmatched to any gene: 5. Germline V CDR1 and CDR2: DFQATT, SNEGSKA (reference sequence). The CDR3 loop reads CSARVLANTDTQYF. CDR3 bases: TGCAGTGCTAGGGTACTAGCGAACACAGATACGCAGTATTTT.

The CDR3 loop reads CSARGAGGGETQYF. The CDR3 DNA sequence: TGCAGTGCTAGAGGTGCAGGGGGTGGGGAGACCCAGTACTTC. The J gene is TRBJ2-5, the V gene TRBV20-1; 7 bases fit TRBD1. CDR3 size: 14 residues. V was clipped by 1 base and J by 5 bases; unmatched bases: 7. CDR1 DFQATT and CDR2 SNEGSKA come from the germline V gene (reference sequence).

The chain combines TRBV5-1 with TRBJ1-4; tentatively, D is TRBD1 (5 bases). CDR1 and CDR2 from the germline V gene are SGHRS and YFSETQ. V lost 2 bases to trimming and J lost 10 bases, with 18 bases between them. This CDR3 spans 15 amino acids. CDR3 amino acids: CASSLHQGDSGKLFF. The CDR3 nucleotides are TGCGCCAGCAGCTTACATCAGGGAGATTCGGGAAAACTGTTTTTT.

This clonotype showed up just a few times. The genes are TRBV27 and TRBJ2-7; 9 bases fit TRBD2. The CDR3 sequence is 15 residues long. V shed 6 bases and J 3 bases; nucleotides not matched to a gene: 9. Looked up from germline, CDR1 is MNHEY and CDR2 is SMNVEV (reference sequence). In DNA, the CDR3 is TGTGCCAGCAGCCCAAGAGCGGGAGGCTACTACGAGCAGTACTTC. Protein sequence: CASSPRAGGYYEQYF.

V usage is TRBV4-2 and J usage is TRBJ2-6, with D uncertain. From germline, CDR1 is LGHNA and CDR2 YNFKEQ. The CDR3 consists of 16 residues. Trimming left V 1 base short and J 3 bases short, with 10 bases between. The DNA of the CDR3 is TGTGCCAGCAGCCAAGTAGGGTCCTATGGGGCCAACGTCCTGACTTTC. This gives the protein CASSQVGSYGANVLTF.

This clonotype turned up a few times. The chain recombines TRBV6-5 with TRBJ2-1, with D perhaps matching TRBD2 (7 bases). This CDR3 has 15 residues. Between the trimmed V and J ends, which lost 9 bases and 0 bases, there was a span of 15 bases. Germline lookup yields CDR1 MNHEY and CDR2 SVGAGI. The CDR3, as DNA: TGTGCCAGTAGGATAGGGGGGGCCTCCTACAATGAGCAGTTCTTC. It codes for CASRIGGASYNEQFF.

The V call is TRBV6-2 or TRBV6-3, the J call TRBJ1-1, with TRBD1 identical over 7 bases. This CDR3 region has 13 residues. The trim removed 6 bases at V and 5 bases at J, leaving 6 bases unmatched. Germline V gene sequence: CDR1 MNHEY, CDR2 SVGEGT. The CDR3 sequence is CASRYRGWTEAFF. The CDR3 nucleotides are TGTGCCAGCAGATACAGGGGTTGGACTGAAGCTTTCTTT.

The chain has TRBV24-1 and TRBJ2-2, with D maybe TRBD1 (5 bases). Germline CDR1 KGHDR, CDR2 SFDVKD. V gave up 4 bases and J gave up 6 bases, with 20 bases separating them. CDR3 length: 17 residues. CDR3: CATSDPNGWGRPGELFF. Written as DNA, the CDR3 is TGTGCCACCAGTGACCCGAATGGCTGGGGCCGTCCCGGGGAGCTGTTTTTT.

In this sample, this clonotype turned up a few times. The gene calls are TRBV3-1 and TRBJ2-7; D is unclear. CDR3 length equals 13 residues. Germline V gene data show CDR1 as LGHDT and CDR2 as YNNKEL (reference sequence). The V end was cut by 3 bases, the J end by 0 bases, with 6 bases between. This chain's CDR3 is CASSHVHSYEQYF. Here the CDR3 DNA reads TGTGCCAGCAGCCACGTCCACTCCTACGAGCAGTACTTC.

This clonotype was seen a few times. The chain has TRBV7-2 and TRBJ2-5, with D unresolved. V shed 3 bases and J shed 5 bases, with 4 bases lying between them. This CDR3 comprises 11 residues. Germline CDR1 is SGHTA and CDR2 is FQGNSA. The CDR3 here is CASSFFETQYF. For the CDR3, the DNA is TGTGCCAGCAGCTTCTTCGAGACCCAGTACTTC.

The rearrangement joins TRBV5-5 to TRBJ2-1; 7 bases are a match to TRBD1. The CDR3 spans 14 residues. V dropped 4 bases and J dropped 10; count of bases not matched to a gene: 11. Looked up from germline, CDR1 is SGHKS and CDR2 is YYEKEE (reference sequence). The CDR3: CASSRQGLSEEQFF. In DNA, the CDR3 is TGTGCCAGCAGCCGACAGGGTTTGAGCGAAGAGCAGTTCTTC.

The chain joins TRBV5-4 to TRBJ2-1, with 10 bases lining up with TRBD2. V shed 3 bases, J shed 5 bases, and the junction held 8 bases outside the gene matches. The germline CDR1 and CDR2 sequences are SGHNT and YYREEE (reference sequence). This CDR3 is built from 16 residues. The CDR3 region has the DNA TGTGCCAGCAGCTCGAGGACTAGCGGAGTGAACAATGAGCAGTTCTTC. As protein: CASSSRTSGVNNEQFF.